This T cell receptor (beta chain) comes out of a study of blood T cell repertoires in COVID-19. Study-wide background: Acute-phase and convalescent COVID-19 samples originated in the United States, Italy and Spain. From T cells, B-cell-depleted T cells, or PBMCs came the material, which was cDNA or gDNA.

Assay used: immunoSEQ multiplex PCR; TCRdb lists only in-frame clones, some missing. Of approximately 240,000 clones listed, roughly 82% are singletons. The receptor's source is a woman aged 80 or older with active or convalescent COVID-19. The sample taken for sequencing was peripheral blood.

This CDR3 is CASSPPGSGPYNEQFF. Here the CDR3 DNA reads TGTGCCAGCAGCCCCCCGGGGAGCGGCCCATACAATGAGCAGTTCTTC. The chain links TRBV3-1 (or the pseudogene TRBV3-2) to TRBJ2-1; a weak D match, TRBD2 (5 bases). The CDR3 spans 16 residues. The V end was cut by 4 bases, the J end by 4 bases, with 17 bases between. Germline CDR1 reads LGHDT; CDR2 reads YNNKEL (reference sequence).